Below, one T cell receptor beta chain is given with its context. Its antigen is not known. The use of a sample-barcoded 5' primer and a J-beta primer mix characterized a second PCR of 7 to 11 cycles. Each cDNA molecule was tagged by a template-switch adaptor with 12 random nucleotides. TCRdb re-derived calls from the 5' RACE reads in MiXCR, one entry per CDR3 protein. The table records around 1,900,000 distinct CDR3 sequences, roughly two fifths of them present only once. The data originate from a study of blood T cells in healthy people across ages. This CDR3 comprises 17 residues. The V gene lost 5 bases and the J gene lost 2 bases, with 22 bases spanning the gap. The V gene's germline CDR1 is SEHNR and CDR2 FQNEAQ (reference sequence). Study outcomes and limitations: Unsorted PBMC input precluded a conclusive naive versus antigen-experienced comparison. The fall in TCR beta diversity per million T cells was roughly linear with age.

Material: blood. The sequence was obtained from a human donor in good health. This rearrangement joins TRBV7-9 to TRBJ2-7, with D possibly being TRBD1 (5 bases). CDR3 nucleotides: TGTGCCAGCAGCCCGACCTCAGACAGTGTGCGACCCTACGAGCAGTACTTC. This encodes CASSPTSDSVRPYEQYF.